This TCR beta chain appears in the sequencing data of a study of T cell responses to AZD1222 COVID-19 vaccine (dated by TCRdb to the early 2020s). Describing the broader study: A total of about 250 trial participants underwent TCR sequencing, of whom 207 had received two doses of AZD1222 and 26 had received two doses of the MenACWY control vaccine. Trial participants were enrolled by age into 18-55, 56-69 and 70-plus year subgroups, with approximately 160, 26 and 62 TCR-sequenced participants respectively. Broad study findings and their caveats: Participants were mostly white British and included more females than males, and it was suggested by the authors that clonal diversity may have been underestimated. No day 14 peak-response samples were available, so repertoires were characterized only after the peak T cell response. Nearly half of unique spike-specific TCRs reportedly recognized epitopes outside regions mutated in the B.1.351 and B.1.1.7 variants. The 56-69-year group was small, and its depth increase did not reach significance, likely because of low power. Vaccine-associated CD4 TCRs spanned the whole spike protein, with dominant responses in regions 160-218 and 743-854. A significant rise in spike-specific TCR breadth and depth was observed after two AZD1222 doses relative to day 0 and relative to MenACWY recipients. Conclusions about previously exposed vaccinees are limited, since just six AZD1222 recipients were seropositive for SARS-CoV-2 at baseline.

The time point label, read with the paper, signifies: about 28 days (+/-7) after the second vaccine dose. AZD1222 recipients given second doses at about 4 weeks or at about 12 weeks were pooled, since spike-specific TCR depth and breadth were not found to differ between the two schedules. The vaccinee samples were drawn from two UK trials, COV001 and COV002, one of which was a single-blind randomized controlled phase 2/3 trial testing AZD1222 (ChAdOx1 nCoV-19) in healthy adults. Trial participant PBMC samples were collected at day 0 and day 28 after the second dose for TCRbeta chain sequencing. V is shortened by 4 bases, J by 1 base, and the region joining them spans 5 bases. Including cysteine and phenylalanine, the CDR3 has 12 amino acids. Only CDR3 DNA is held: 36 bases, read in frame from base 1. Reading the germline V gene (reference sequence) gives CDR1 SEHNR and CDR2 FQNEAQ. The CDR3 regions of human TCRbeta chains were analyzed by immunosequencing. The authors' analysis ran thus. TCRs in the repertoires were matched against a reference library of SARS-CoV-2-specific TCRs that had been generated with the MIRA antigen-specificity platform. Breadth was defined as the fraction of unique TCRs that were SARS-CoV-2-associated. Depth was defined as the fraction of total T cells that were SARS-CoV-2-associated. Each spike-specific TCR was assigned to its reactive spike region and to a CD4 or CD8 class using the MIRA data. Log10-transformed breadth and depth values were compared by one-way ANOVA with Sidak's multiple comparisons tests. What TCRdb holds here is the immuneACCESS table cut down to in-frame rearrangements. Part of the clones is not present; checked against another copy, under half of the missing clones reflect an unresolved V gene, and the others are unexplained. V and J calls and clone size are copied from that table; D and trimming were computed from the DNA. The sample has about 110,000 clones on record, 70% to 90% of them singletons. The ten biggest clones cover about 16% of the sample.

On this clone itself: There is no known antigen for this receptor. No base-level quality is on record; no much larger clone is a single base apart.

Source: peripheral blood, taken 28 days after the second AZD1222 dose. The origin of this receptor is an adult who received the AZD1222 COVID-19 vaccine. In this chain, TRBV7-9 is recombined with TRBJ2-7; a confident D gene designation cannot be given. The sequenced DNA: TGTGCCAGCAGCTCCGAATCCTACGAGCAGTACTTC. Its protein is CASSSESYEQYF.